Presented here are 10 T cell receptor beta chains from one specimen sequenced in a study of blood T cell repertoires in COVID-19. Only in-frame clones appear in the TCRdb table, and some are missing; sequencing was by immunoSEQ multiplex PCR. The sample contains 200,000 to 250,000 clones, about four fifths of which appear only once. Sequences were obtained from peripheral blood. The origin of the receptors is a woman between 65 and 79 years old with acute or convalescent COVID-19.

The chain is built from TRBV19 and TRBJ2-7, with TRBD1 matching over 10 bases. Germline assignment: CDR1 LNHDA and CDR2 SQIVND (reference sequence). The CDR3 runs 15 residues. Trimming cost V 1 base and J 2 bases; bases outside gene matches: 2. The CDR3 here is CASSIAGTGAYEQYF. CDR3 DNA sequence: TGTGCCAGTAGTATAGCTGGGACAGGGGCCTACGAGCAGTACTTC.

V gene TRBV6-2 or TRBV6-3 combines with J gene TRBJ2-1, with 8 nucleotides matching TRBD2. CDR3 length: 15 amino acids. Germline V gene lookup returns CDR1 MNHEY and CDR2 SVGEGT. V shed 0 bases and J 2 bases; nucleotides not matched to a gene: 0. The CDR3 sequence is CASSYSGLAYNEQFF. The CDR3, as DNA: TGTGCCAGCAGTTACTCGGGACTAGCCTACAATGAGCAGTTCTTC.

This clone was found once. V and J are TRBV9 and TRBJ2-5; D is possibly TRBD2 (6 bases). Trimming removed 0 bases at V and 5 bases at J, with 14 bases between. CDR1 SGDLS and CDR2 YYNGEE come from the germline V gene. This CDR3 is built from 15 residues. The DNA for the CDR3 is TGTGCCAGCAGCGTAGGGGGCGCGGGACGGGAGACCCAGTACTTC. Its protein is CASSVGGAGRETQYF.

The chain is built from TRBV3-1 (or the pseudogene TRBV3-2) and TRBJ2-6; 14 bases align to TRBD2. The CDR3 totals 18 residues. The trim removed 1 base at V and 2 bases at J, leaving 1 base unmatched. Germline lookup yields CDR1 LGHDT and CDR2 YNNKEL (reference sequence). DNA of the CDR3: TGTGCCAGCAGCCAAGCGGGACTAGCGGGGGCTGGGGCCAACGTCCTGACTTTC. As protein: CASSQAGLAGAGANVLTF.

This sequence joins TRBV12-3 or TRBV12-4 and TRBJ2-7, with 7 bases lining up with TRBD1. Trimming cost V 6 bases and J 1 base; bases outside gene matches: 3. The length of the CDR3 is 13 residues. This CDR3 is CASSRRGSYEQYF. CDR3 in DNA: TGTGCCAGCAGCCGCAGGGGGTCCTACGAGCAGTACTTC.

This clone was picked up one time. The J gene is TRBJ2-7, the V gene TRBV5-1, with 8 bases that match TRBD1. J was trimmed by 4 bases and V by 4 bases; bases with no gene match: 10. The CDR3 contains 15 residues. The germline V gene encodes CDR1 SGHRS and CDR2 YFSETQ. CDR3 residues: CASSLHGQGQYEQYF. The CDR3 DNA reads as TGCGCCAGCAGCCTCCATGGACAGGGCCAATACGAGCAGTACTTC.

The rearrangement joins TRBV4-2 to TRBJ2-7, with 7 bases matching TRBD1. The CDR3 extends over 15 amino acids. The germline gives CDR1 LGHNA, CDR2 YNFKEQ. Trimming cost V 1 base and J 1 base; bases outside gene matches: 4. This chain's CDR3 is CASSQGQGQSYEQYF. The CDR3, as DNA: TGTGCCAGCAGCCAAGGACAGGGCCAATCCTACGAGCAGTACTTC.

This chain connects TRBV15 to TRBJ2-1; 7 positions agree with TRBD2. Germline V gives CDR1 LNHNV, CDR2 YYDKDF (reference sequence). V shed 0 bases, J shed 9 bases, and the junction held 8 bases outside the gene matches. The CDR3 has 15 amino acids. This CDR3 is CATSRELRLAGEQFF. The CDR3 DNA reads TGTGCCACCAGCAGAGAACTCAGACTAGCTGGTGAGCAGTTCTTC.

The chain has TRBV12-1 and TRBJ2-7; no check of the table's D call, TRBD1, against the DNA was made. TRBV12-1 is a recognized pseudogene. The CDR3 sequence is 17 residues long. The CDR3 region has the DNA TGTGCCAGCAGCTTTGCGCATGGGTGGACAGGCGCCTACGAGCAGTACTTC. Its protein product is CASSFAHGWTGAYEQYF.

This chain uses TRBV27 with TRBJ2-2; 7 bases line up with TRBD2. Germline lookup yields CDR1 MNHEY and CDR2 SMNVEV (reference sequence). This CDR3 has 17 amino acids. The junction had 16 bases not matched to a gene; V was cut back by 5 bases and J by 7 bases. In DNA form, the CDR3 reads TGTGCCAGCAGTCCTGGGACTACCCTGAAATGGGTCGGGGAGCTGTTTTTT. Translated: CASSPGTTLKWVGELFF.